This passage covers 21 T cell receptor beta chains from one sample sequenced in a study of blood T cells in healthy people across ages. Combining a sample-barcoded 5' primer with a J-beta primer mix, a second PCR ran for roughly 7 to 12 cycles. TCRdb re-called the 5' RACE reads with MiXCR, one entry per CDR3 protein. The repertoire includes about 1,500,000 distinct CDR3 sequences, 35% to 45% of them detected once, and roughly 7.9% sits in the top ten. The sample was blood. The receptor set was obtained from a woman between 18 and 29 years old in good health.

Note on this clonotype: One end of the junction varies from germline; a read error may be responsible. The chain is built from TRBV5-1 and TRBJ1-2; unclear D gene. The CDR3 is made up of 17 amino acids. From germline, CDR1 is SGHRS and CDR2 YFSETQ. The DNA for the CDR3 is TGCGCCAGCAGCTTGCTACCGCAGGCAATAGCTAACTATGGCTGCACCTTC. It translates to CASSLLPQAIANYGCTF.

CDR3 in DNA: TGCGCCAGCAGCTTAGACCCGGGGGGCACCGGGGAGCTGTTTTTT. Its translation: CASSLDPGGTGELFF. This chain joins TRBV5-1 and TRBJ2-2, with TRBD2 matching 7 bases. This CDR3 spans 15 amino acids. CDR1 is SGHRS, CDR2 YFSETQ, per germline. Trimming at V came to 2 bases and at J to 4 bases, leaving 5 bases not matched to a gene.

This clonotype has only a few counts. The CDR3 is CASSQDPTAAEQYF. In DNA form, the CDR3 reads TGTGCCAGCAGCCAAGACCCAACCGCTGCCGAGCAGTACTTC. This chain connects TRBV3-1 to TRBJ2-7; D is unclear. V lost 0 bases to trimming and J lost 6 bases, with 12 bases between them. The CDR3 loop spans 14 amino acids. The germline CDR1 and CDR2 sequences are LGHDT and YNNKEL (reference sequence).

The sample holds a few counts of this clonotype. The chain has TRBV6-1 and TRBJ2-3; 11 nucleotides align to TRBD1. The germline V gene encodes CDR1 MNHNS and CDR2 SASEGT. The CDR3 loop spans 15 amino acids. V lost 8 bases and J lost 9; bases outside the gene matches: 13. The DNA for the CDR3 is TGTGCCAGCTCCACTATGGGGACAGGGGGAAAAACGCAGTATTTT. Translated, it gives CASSTMGTGGKTQYF.

This rearrangement joins TRBV13 to TRBJ2-7, with 12 bases fitting TRBD2. The V gene end was trimmed by 5 bases and the J gene end by 7 bases; junction bases not matched to a gene: 24. The CDR3 has 20 amino acids. Germline V CDR1 and CDR2: PRHDT, FYEKMQ (reference sequence). CDR3 nucleotides: TGTGCCAGCAGCCCAGGCCTGGGACTAGCGGGTTTAAACTCCTACAATGAGCAGTACTTC. This encodes CASSPGLGLAGLNSYNEQYF.

The chain is built from TRBV6-5 and TRBJ1-2, with D unresolved. CDR1 and CDR2 from the germline V gene are MNHEY and SVGAGI. CDR3 size: 11 residues. For the CDR3, the DNA is TGTGCTTTCTGGGGTTACTATGGCTACACCTTC. Translation gives CAFWGYYGYTF.

This clonotype turned up a few times. V and J are TRBV4-2 and TRBJ1-6; D possibly corresponds to TRBD1 (5 bases). The CDR3 spans 16 residues. V was cut by 3 bases and J by 4 bases, with 13 bases left in between. In germline, CDR1 is LGHNA, CDR2 YNFKEQ. The CDR3 DNA follows: TGTGCCAGCAGCCAGGAAGGGGAGTTTTATAATTCACCCCTCCACTTT. As protein: CASSQEGEFYNSPLHF.

The chain carries TRBV7-9 and TRBJ1-2, with D maybe TRBD1 (5 bases). CDR1 is SEHNR, CDR2 FQNEAQ, per germline (reference sequence). V was pared by 5 bases and J by 4 bases, with 17 bases between. This CDR3 contains 15 residues. CDR3 DNA sequence: TGTGCCAGCAGCCTGGGGCGAGGCACGCGCTATGGCTACACCTTC. Translating gives CASSLGRGTRYGYTF.

The V and J genes are TRBV7-7 and TRBJ2-2; the D is unclear. The CDR3 length is 15 residues. Germline values: CDR1 SSHAT, CDR2 FNYEAQ (reference sequence). Trimming stripped 0 bases from V and 1 base from J, with 6 bases between. CDR3 region: CASSLASMNTGELFF. The CDR3, as DNA: TGTGCCAGCAGCTTAGCGAGTATGAACACCGGGGAGCTGTTTTTT.

The gene calls are TRBV29-1 and TRBJ2-7, with D possibly being TRBD2 (5 bases). Trimming stripped 7 bases from V and 6 bases from J, with 22 bases between. CDR3 length equals 14 residues. In germline, CDR1 is SQVTM, CDR2 ANQGSEA. DNA of the CDR3: TGCAGCGCGGCCCGGGGAGTAAGCCCCCGCGAGCAGTACTTC. Translated, it gives CSAARGVSPREQYF.

In its sample, this clonotype was seen once. CDR3: CASSHQNSYEQYF. The DNA of the CDR3 is TGTGCCAGCAGCCACCAGAACTCCTACGAGCAGTACTTC. V is TRBV5-7 and J is TRBJ2-7; D unresolved. TRBV5-7 is assigned to the ORF class and has an uncertain function. V lost 4 bases to trimming and J lost 0 bases, with 8 bases between them. The CDR3 contains 13 residues.

This clonotype was observed at least ten times. V is TRBV7-9 and J is TRBJ2-7; D possibly corresponds to TRBD1 (5 bases). The CDR3 runs to 15 residues. Germline CDR1 reads SEHNR; CDR2 reads FQNEAQ (reference sequence). V gave up 4 bases and J gave up 4 bases, with 17 bases separating them. CDR3 region: CASSSFHTDSYEQYF. CDR3 sequence (DNA): TGTGCCAGCAGCTCCTTTCATACAGACAGTTACGAGCAGTACTTC.

The chain has TRBV7-2 and TRBJ2-3; D perhaps matches TRBD2 (6 bases). Trimming removed 6 bases from V and 2 bases from J, with 12 bases in between. Germline CDR1 reads SGHTA; CDR2 reads FQGNSA. The CDR3 length is 14 residues. CDR3 in DNA: TGTGCCAGCAGACGCGGGGCCCTCACAGATACGCAGTATTTT. It yields the protein CASRRGALTDTQYF.

Comments on this clonotype: A read error may explain this, as a much larger clone is one base away. V usage is TRBV16 and J usage is TRBJ2-5; 7 positions match TRBD2. The end of the DNA fits TRBJ2-7 better, so the J call may be wrong. The germline CDR1 and CDR2 sequences are KGHSY and FQNENV. CDR3 length equals 15 residues. The CDR3 spells CASSRGLSGPYEQYF. CDR3 nucleotides: TGTGCCAGCAGTCGGGGACTATCGGGACCCTACGAGCAGTACTTC.

This clonotype has just one count. At one boundary the junction diverges from the germline segment, which might be a read error. The chain recombines TRBV4-2 with TRBJ1-4, with D possibly TRBD1 on 6 matching bases. This CDR3 comprises 17 residues. Germline loops: CDR1 LGHNA, CDR2 YNFKEQ. CDR3 sequence: CANSRRGVDRTNEKLFF. CDR3 nucleotide sequence: TGTGCCAACAGCCGGAGAGGGGTGGACAGAACTAATGAAAAACTGTTTTTT.

The rearrangement links TRBV6-6 to TRBJ2-7, with D perhaps matching TRBD1 (6 bases). The V gene's germline CDR1 is MNHNY and CDR2 SVGAGI (reference sequence). CDR3 size: 15 residues. The V and J ends lost 2 bases and 6 bases respectively, with 17 bases between them. CDR3 DNA: TGTGCCAGCAGTTACGGGTTCAGGGGAAGGGGCGAGCAGTACTTC. Translation: CASSYGFRGRGEQYF.

The chain has TRBV29-1 and TRBJ2-7; D call uncertain. The CDR3 is made up of 18 amino acids. The V and J ends lost 6 bases and 0 bases respectively, with 27 bases between them. Germline CDR1 is SQVTM and CDR2 is ANQGSEA. CDR3 coding DNA: TGCAGCGTCGGTTCTATCCGGCCGGGTCAGACGAGCTCCTACGAGCAGTACTTC. Translated, it gives CSVGSIRPGQTSSYEQYF.

The sample holds a few counts of this clonotype. V and J are TRBV12-3 or TRBV12-4 and TRBJ2-1; no definite D call. CDR3 length: 15 residues. V lost 9 bases, J lost 6 bases, and 21 bases lay in between. DNA for the CDR3: TGTGCCAGTGACTTTAAAGAAACCCAAGTCAATGAGCAGTTCTTC. It is translated as CASDFKETQVNEQFF.

The chain uses TRBV4-1 and TRBJ2-7, with 8 nucleotides matching TRBD2. This CDR3 is 15 amino acids long. CDR1 is MGHRA and CDR2 is YSYEKL in the germline V gene. V lost 3 bases to trimming and J lost 4 bases; unmatched junction nucleotides: 8. The CDR3 nucleotides are TGCGCCAGCAGCCAGATAGCGGGGAAGGGTTACGAGCAGTACTTC. Amino acid sequence: CASSQIAGKGYEQYF.

J is TRBJ1-2 and V is TRBV6-6; possibly TRBD1 for D (6 bases). V was trimmed by 7 bases and J by 8 bases, leaving 14 bases between them. This CDR3 region has 12 residues. In germline, CDR1 is MNHNY, CDR2 SVGAGI (reference sequence). CDR3 nucleotides: TGTGCCAGCATTACCGAGGGGGTCGGCTACACCTTC. As protein: CASITEGVGYTF.

This clonotype has only a few counts. V gene TRBV4-1 combines with J gene TRBJ2-1, with D possibly matching TRBD1 (6 bases). Trimming removed 3 bases at V and 2 bases at J, with 14 bases between. The CDR3 length is 16 residues. CDR1 MGHRA and CDR2 YSYEKL come from the germline V gene. The CDR3 DNA follows: TGCGCCAGCAGCCACCTAGGACAGACAGCCTACAATGAGCAGTTCTTC. Translation: CASSHLGQTAYNEQFF.